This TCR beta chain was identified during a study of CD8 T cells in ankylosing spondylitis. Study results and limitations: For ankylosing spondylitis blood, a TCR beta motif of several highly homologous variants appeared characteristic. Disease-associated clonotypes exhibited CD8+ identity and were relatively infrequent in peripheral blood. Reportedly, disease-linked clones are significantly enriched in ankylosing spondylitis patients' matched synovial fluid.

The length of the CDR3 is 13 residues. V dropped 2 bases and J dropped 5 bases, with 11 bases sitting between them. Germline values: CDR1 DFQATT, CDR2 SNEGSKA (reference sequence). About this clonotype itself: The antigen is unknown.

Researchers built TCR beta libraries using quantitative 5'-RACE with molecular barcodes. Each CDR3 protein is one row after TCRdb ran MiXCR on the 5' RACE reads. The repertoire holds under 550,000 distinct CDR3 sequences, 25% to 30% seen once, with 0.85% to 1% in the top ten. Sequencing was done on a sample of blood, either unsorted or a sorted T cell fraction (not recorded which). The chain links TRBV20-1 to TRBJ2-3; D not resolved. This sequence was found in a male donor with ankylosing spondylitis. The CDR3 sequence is CSARIPFLDTQYF. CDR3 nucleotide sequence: TGCAGTGCTAGAATCCCCTTCTTAGATACGCAGTATTTT.